This paragraph covers one TCR beta chain sequence. The sample belongs to a study of blood T cell repertoires in COVID-19. Study overall: PBMCs, B-cell-depleted T cells, or T cells provided the cDNA or gDNA that made up the material.

The assay was immunoSEQ multiplex PCR, and TCRdb's table has in-frame clones only and misses some. The profile shows approximately 94,000 clones, approximately 90% of them singletons. Unmatched junction bases numbered 6, after V lost 2 bases and J lost 2 bases. The CDR3 has 15 residues. Germline CDR1 and CDR2: LNHNV and YYDKDF (reference sequence). Sequencing input: peripheral blood. The gene calls are TRBV15 and TRBJ2-7; the match to TRBD2 covers 7 bases. The origin of this receptor is a man over 45 with active COVID-19. The CDR3 nucleotides read TGTGCCACCAGCAGACCCGGGACTATCCCCTACGAGCAGTACGTC. Translated: CATSRPGTIPYEQYV.